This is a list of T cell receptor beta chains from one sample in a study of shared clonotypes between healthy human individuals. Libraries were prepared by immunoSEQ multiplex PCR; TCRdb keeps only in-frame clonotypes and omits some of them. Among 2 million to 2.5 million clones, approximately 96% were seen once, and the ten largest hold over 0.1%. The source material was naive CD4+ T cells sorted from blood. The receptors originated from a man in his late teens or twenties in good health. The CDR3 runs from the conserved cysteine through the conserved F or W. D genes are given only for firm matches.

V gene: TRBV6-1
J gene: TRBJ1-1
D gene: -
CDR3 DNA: TGTGCCAGCAGACCCCCACCGAATGCTTTCTTT
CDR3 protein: CASRPPPNAFF

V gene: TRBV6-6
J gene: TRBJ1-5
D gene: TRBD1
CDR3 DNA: TGTGCCAGCAGTTCCAGGGGGAACAATCAGCCCCAGCATTTT
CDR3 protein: CASSSRGNNQPQHF

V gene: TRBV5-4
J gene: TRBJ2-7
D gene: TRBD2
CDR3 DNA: TGTGCCAGCAGCTTGGAACTAGCGGGGTCCTACGAGCAGTACTTC
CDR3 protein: CASSLELAGSYEQYF

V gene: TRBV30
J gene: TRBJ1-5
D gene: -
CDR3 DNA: TGTGCCTGGGATACCGGGACCTCAATCCCGGGCAATCAGCCCCAGCATTTT
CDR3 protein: CAWDTGTSIPGNQPQHF

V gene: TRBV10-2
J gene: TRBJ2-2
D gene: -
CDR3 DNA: TGCGCCAGCAGTTCCCCGACCCCCACGAACACCGGGGAGCTGTTTTTT
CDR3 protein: CASSSPTPTNTGELFF

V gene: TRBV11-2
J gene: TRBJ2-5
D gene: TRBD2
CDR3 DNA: TGTGCCAGCAGCTTCGGTGCGGGGGGGAACCAAGAGACCCAGTACTTC
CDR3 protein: CASSFGAGGNQETQYF

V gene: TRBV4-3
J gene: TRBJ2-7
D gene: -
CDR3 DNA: TGCGCCAGCAGCCGGGGGGCGAGCCCCTACGAGCAGTACTTC
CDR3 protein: CASSRGASPYEQYF

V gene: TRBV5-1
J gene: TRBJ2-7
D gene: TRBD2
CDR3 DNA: TGCGCCAGCAGCTTGGTAGCGGGAGATATGAACGAGCAGTACTTC
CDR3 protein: CASSLVAGDMNEQYF

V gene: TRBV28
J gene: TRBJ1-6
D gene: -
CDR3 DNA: TGTGCCAGCAGTTTGGGTATCGGGACAAATTCACCCCTCCACTTT
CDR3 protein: CASSLGIGTNSPLHF

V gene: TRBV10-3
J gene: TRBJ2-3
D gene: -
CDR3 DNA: TGTGTCACCCGGACTCGAGGGGATACGCAGTATTTT
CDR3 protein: CVTRTRGDTQYF

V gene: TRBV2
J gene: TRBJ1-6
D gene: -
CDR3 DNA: TGTGCCAGCAGTGGAGGCTCCTATAATTCACCCCTCCACTTT
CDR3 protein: CASSGGSYNSPLHF